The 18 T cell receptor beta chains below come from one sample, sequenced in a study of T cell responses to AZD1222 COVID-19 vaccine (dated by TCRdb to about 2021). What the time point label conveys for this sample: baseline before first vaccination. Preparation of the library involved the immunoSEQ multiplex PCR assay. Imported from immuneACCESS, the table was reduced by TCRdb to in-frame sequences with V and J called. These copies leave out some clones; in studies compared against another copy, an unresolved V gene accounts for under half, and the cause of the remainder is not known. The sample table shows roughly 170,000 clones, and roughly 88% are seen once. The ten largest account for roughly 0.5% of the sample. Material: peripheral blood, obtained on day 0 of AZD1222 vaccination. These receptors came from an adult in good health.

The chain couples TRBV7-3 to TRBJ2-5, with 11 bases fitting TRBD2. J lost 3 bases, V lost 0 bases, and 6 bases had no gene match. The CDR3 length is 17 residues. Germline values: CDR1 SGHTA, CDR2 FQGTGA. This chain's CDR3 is CASSLTPGLAAKETQYF. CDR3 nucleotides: TGTGCCAGCAGCTTAACACCGGGACTAGCGGCGAAAGAGACCCAGTACTTC.

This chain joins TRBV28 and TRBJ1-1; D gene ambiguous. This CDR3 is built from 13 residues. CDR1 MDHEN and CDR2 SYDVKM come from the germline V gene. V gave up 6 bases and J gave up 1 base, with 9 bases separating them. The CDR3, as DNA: TGTGCCAGCAGCAGGACGGGGAACACTGAAGCTTTCTTT. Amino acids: CASSRTGNTEAFF.

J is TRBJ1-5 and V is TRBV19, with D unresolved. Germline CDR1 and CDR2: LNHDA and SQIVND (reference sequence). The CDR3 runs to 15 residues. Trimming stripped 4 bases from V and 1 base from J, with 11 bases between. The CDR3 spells CASSTTGLSNQPQHF. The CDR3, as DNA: TGTGCCAGTAGTACTACGGGTCTAAGCAATCAGCCCCAGCATTTT.

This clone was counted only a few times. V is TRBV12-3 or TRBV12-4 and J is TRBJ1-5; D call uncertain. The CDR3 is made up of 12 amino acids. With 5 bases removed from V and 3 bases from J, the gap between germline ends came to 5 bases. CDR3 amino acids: CASSPTNQPQHF. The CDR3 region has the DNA TGTGCCAGCAGTCCGACCAATCAGCCCCAGCATTTT.

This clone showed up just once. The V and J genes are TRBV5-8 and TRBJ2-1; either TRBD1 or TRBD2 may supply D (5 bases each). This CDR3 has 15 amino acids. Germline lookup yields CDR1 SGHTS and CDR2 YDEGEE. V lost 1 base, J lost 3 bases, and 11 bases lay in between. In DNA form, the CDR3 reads TGTGCCAGCAGCTTGAAGGGGAGTGACTACAATGAGCAGTTCTTC. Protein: CASSLKGSDYNEQFF.

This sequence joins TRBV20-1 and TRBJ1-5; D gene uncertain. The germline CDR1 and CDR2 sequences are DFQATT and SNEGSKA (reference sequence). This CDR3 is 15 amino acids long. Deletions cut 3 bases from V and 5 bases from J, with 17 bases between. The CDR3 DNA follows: TGCAGTGCTAGTCGGACCCCCCCAAGGGATCAGCCCCAGCATTTT. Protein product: CSASRTPPRDQPQHF.

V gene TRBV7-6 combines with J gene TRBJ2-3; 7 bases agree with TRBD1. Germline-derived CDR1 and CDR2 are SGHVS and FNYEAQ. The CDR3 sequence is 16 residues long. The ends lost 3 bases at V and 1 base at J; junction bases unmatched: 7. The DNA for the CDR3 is TGTGCCAGCAGCTTGGACCGGGACAGCCGCACAGATACGCAGTATTTT. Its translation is CASSLDRDSRTDTQYF. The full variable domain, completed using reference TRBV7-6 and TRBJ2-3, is GAGVSQSPRYKVTKRGQDVALRCDPISGHVSLYWYRQALGQGPEFLTYFNYEAQQDKSGLPNDRFSAERPEGSISTLTIQRTEQRDSAMYRCASSLDRDSRTDTQYFGPGTRLTVL.

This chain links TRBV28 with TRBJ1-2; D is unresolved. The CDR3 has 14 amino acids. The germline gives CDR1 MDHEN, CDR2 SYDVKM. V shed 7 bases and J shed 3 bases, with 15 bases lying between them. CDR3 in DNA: TGTGCCAGCACCCAACCCAGACTGTACTATGGCTACACCTTC. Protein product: CASTQPRLYYGYTF.

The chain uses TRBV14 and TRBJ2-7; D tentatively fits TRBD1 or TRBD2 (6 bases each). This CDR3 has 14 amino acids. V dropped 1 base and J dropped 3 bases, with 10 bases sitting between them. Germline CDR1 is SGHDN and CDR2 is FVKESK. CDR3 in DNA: TGTGCCAGCAGCCAAGCTAGGGGGGACTACGAGCAGTACTTC. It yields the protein CASSQARGDYEQYF. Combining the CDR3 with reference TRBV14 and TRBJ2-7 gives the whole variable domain EAGVTQFPSHSVIEKGQTVTLRCDPISGHDNLYWYRRVMGKEIKFLLHFVKESKQDESGMPNNRFLAERTGGTYSTLKVQPAELEDSGVYFCASSQARGDYEQYFGPGTRLTVT.

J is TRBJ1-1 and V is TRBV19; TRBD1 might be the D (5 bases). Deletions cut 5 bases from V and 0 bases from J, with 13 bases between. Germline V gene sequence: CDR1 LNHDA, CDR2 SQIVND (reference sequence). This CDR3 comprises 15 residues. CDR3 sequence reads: CASSLWGRMNTEAFF. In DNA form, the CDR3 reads TGTGCCAGTAGTCTATGGGGACGGATGAACACTGAAGCTTTCTTT.

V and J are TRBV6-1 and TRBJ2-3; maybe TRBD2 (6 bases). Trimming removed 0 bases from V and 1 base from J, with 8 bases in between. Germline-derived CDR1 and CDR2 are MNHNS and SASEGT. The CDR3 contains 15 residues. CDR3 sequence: CASSEAGEGTDTQYF. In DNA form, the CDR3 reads TGTGCCAGCAGTGAAGCGGGGGAGGGCACAGATACGCAGTATTTT.

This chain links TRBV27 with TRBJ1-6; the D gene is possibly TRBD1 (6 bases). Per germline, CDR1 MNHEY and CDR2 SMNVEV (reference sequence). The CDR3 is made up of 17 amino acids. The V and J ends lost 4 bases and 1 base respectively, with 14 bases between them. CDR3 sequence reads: CASSSSSGASYNSPLHF. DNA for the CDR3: TGTGCCAGCAGTTCATCCTCGGGGGCGTCCTATAATTCACCCCTCCACTTT.

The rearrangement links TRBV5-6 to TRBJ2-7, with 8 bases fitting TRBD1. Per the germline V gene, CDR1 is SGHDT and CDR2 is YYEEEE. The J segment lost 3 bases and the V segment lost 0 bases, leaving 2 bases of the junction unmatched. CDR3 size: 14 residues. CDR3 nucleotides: TGTGCCAGCAGCTTGGACGGGACAGGCTACGAGCAGTACTTC. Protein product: CASSLDGTGYEQYF.

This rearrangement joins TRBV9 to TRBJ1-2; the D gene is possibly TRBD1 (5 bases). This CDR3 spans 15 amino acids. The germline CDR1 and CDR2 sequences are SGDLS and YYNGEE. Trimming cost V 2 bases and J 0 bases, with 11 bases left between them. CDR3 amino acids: CASSVLQESNYGYTF. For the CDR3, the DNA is TGTGCCAGCAGCGTCCTACAGGAATCTAACTATGGCTACACCTTC.

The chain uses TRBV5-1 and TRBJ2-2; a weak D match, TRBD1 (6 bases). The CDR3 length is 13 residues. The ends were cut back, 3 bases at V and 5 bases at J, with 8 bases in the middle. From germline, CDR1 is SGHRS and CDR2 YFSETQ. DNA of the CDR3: TGCGCCAGCAGCTACAGGGTAACCGGGGAGCTGTTTTTT. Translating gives CASSYRVTGELFF.

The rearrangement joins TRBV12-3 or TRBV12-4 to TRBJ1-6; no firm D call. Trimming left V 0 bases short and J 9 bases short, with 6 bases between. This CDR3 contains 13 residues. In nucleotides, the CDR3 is TGTGCCAGCAGTTTAGCGGAGAGTTCACCCCTCCACTTT. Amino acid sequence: CASSLAESSPLHF.

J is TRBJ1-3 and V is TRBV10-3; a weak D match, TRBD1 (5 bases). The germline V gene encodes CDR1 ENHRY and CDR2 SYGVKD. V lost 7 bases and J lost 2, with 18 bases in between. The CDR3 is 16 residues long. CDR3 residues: CAIKVWGEGTGNTIYF. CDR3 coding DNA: TGTGCCATCAAGGTCTGGGGGGAGGGCACTGGAAACACCATATATTTT.

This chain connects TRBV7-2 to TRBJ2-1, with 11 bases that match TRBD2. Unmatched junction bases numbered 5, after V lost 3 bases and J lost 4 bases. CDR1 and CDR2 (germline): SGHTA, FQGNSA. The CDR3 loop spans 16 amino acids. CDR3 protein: CASSFSLAGGYNEQFF. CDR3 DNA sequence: TGTGCCAGCAGCTTCAGCTTAGCGGGAGGGTACAATGAGCAGTTCTTC. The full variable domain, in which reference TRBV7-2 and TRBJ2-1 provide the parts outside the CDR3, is GAGVSQSPSNKVTEKGKDVELRCDPISGHTALYWYRQSLGQGLEFLIYFQGNSAPDKSGLPSDRFSAERTGGSVSTLTIQRTQQEDSAVYLCASSFSLAGGYNEQFFGPGTRLTVL.